Listed below are T cell receptor beta chains from one sample, sequenced in a study of T cells in Graves' hyperthyroidism and ophthalmopathy. TCRdb re-called the multiplex PCR reads through MiXCR, storing one row per CDR3 protein. In the table there are around 370,000 distinct CDR3 sequences, around 18% of which are singletons. The specimen was blood. The receptors originated from a man aged 18 to 35 with Graves' ophthalmopathy. CDR3s include the opening cysteine and the closing phenylalanine or tryptophan. Each record gives: J gene, V gene, clone size, D gene, CDR3 DNA, CDR3 protein. The D gene is left open where the match is weak. Not all rows give a size; the values are once, few, many and, for expanded clones, a class.

j_gene: TRBJ1-2; v_gene: TRBV7-6; abundance: few; d_gene: -; CDR3nt: TGTGCCAGCAGCTTAGCGCCCGGTGGTAGTGGGAGTAACTATGGCTACACCTTC; CDR3aa: CASSLAPGGSGSNYGYTF
j_gene: TRBJ2-7; v_gene: TRBV20-1; abundance: few; d_gene: TRBD2; CDR3nt: TGCAGTGCAAGTCGGACTAGCGGCCTCTACGAGCAGTACTTC; CDR3aa: CSASRTSGLYEQYF
j_gene: TRBJ1-1; v_gene: TRBV6-1; abundance: many; d_gene: TRBD1; CDR3nt: TGTGCCAGCAGTGATCGACTAGGACAGTCCGGGAACAGGGGGGACACTGAAGCTTTCTTT; CDR3aa: CASSDRLGQSGNRGDTEAFF
j_gene: TRBJ1-1; v_gene: TRBV2; abundance: many; d_gene: TRBD1; CDR3nt: TGTGCCAGCAGTGAGAACTGGACAGGGGGCCCTGAAGCTTTCTTT; CDR3aa: CASSENWTGGPEAFF
j_gene: TRBJ2-6; v_gene: TRBV3-1; abundance: -; d_gene: -; CDR3nt: TGTGCCAGCAGCCAATTGAGGCGTGCTCTGGCGGCCAACGTCCTGACTTTC; CDR3aa: CASSQLRRALAANVLTF
j_gene: TRBJ2-7; v_gene: TRBV20-1; abundance: -; d_gene: TRBD1; CDR3nt: TGCAGTGCTCTAACAGGGGGCGGATGGTACGAGCAGTACTTC; CDR3aa: CSALTGGGWYEQYF
j_gene: TRBJ1-1; v_gene: TRBV6-1; abundance: many; d_gene: -; CDR3nt: TGTGCCAGCAGTCGCCCCAAGGGGAGAAGGAACACTGAAGCTTTCTTT; CDR3aa: CASSRPKGRRNTEAFF
j_gene: TRBJ1-1; v_gene: TRBV28; abundance: -; d_gene: TRBD1; CDR3nt: TGTGCCAGCACCCCCCAAGGGGGCCGAGCTTTCTTT; CDR3aa: CASTPQGGRAFF
j_gene: TRBJ2-1; v_gene: TRBV5-1; abundance: many; d_gene: -; CDR3nt: TGCGCCAGCAGCCCCCAGGGAGACAATGAGCAGTTCTTC; CDR3aa: CASSPQGDNEQFF
j_gene: TRBJ2-1; v_gene: TRBV7-9; abundance: -; d_gene: TRBD1; CDR3nt: TGTGCCAGCAGCTTAGTAGGGGGACAGGGTTACCTCGCCAATGAGCAGTTCTTC; CDR3aa: CASSLVGGQGYLANEQFF
j_gene: TRBJ1-1; v_gene: TRBV9; abundance: many; d_gene: -; CDR3nt: TGTGCCAGCAGCGTCCAGGGCGGGGACACTGAAGCTTTCTTT; CDR3aa: CASSVQGGDTEAFF
j_gene: TRBJ1-6; v_gene: TRBV9; abundance: many; d_gene: -; CDR3nt: TGTGCCAGCAGCGTAGCGACGGGAGGGGATTCACCCCTCCACTTT; CDR3aa: CASSVATGGDSPLHF
j_gene: TRBJ1-2; v_gene: TRBV20-1; abundance: many; d_gene: -; CDR3nt: TGCAGTGCTTCCGGGACGCCTGAACATGGCTACACCTTC; CDR3aa: CSASGTPEHGYTF
j_gene: TRBJ1-1; v_gene: TRBV2; abundance: many; d_gene: -; CDR3nt: TGTGCCAGCAGCCTACAGGAAGACACTGAAGCTTTCTTT; CDR3aa: CASSLQEDTEAFF